This T cell receptor (beta chain) is from a study of response to subunit inactivated influenza vaccine. The V gene lost 5 bases and the J gene lost 4 bases, with 8 bases spanning the gap. Germline assignment: CDR1 KGHDR and CDR2 SFDVKD. This CDR3 spans 13 amino acids. TCRdb called the RT-PCR reads again in MiXCR, with one record for every CDR3 protein. The sample lists about 480,000 distinct CDR3 sequences, approximately 13% occurring once. This clonotype was recorded many times. The antigen is not known. Study-wide points: Only a handful of new T cells, the authors suggested, are recruited with each seasonal influenza vaccination.

This clonotype was obtained from a man between 50 and 59 years old who received an inactivated influenza vaccine. Sequencing was performed on PBMCs from blood, taken more than 35 days after vaccination. The chain uses TRBV24-1 and TRBJ1-3, with no clear D. CDR3 amino acids: CATSAPPGNTIYF. CDR3 nucleotides: TGTGCCACCAGTGCCCCGCCGGGAAACACCATATATTTT.